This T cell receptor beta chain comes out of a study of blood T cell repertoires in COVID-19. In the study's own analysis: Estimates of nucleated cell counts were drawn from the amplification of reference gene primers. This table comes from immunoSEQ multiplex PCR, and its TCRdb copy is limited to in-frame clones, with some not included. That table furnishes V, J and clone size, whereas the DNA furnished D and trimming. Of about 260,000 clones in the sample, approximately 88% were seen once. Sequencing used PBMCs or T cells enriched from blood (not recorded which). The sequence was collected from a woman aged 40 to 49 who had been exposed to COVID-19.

Here the CDR3 reads CASSPRAGRDTEAFF. Written as DNA, the CDR3 is TGTGCCAGCAGCCCGAGGGCGGGACGGGACACTGAAGCTTTCTTT. The rearrangement uses TRBV21-1 and TRBJ1-1. TRBV21-1 is a pseudogene segment. The CDR3 contains 15 residues.